Here is one T cell receptor beta chain with its context. Antigen: not known. The data derive from a study of T cells after posttransplantation cyclophosphamide. Findings of the study overall: Tissue-infiltrating T cells from skin or gut overlapped little with blood T cells. Later blood repertoires were often dominated by clones from the donor CD8+ memory compartment. Recipient CMV seropositivity and CMV reactivation strongly tracked TRB clonality.

CDR3 length: 16 residues. Germline V gene lookup returns CDR1 SEHNR and CDR2 FQNEAQ (reference sequence). Control samples came 1 year after myeloablative marrow transplants with methotrexate plus calcineurin inhibitor. Sequencing used immunoSEQ multiplex PCR; TCRdb keeps in-frame clones, though not all of them. The sample holds over 15,000 clones, about 85% seen once. The origin of this receptor is a female patient aged 18 to 29 who received an allogeneic stem cell transplant from an unrelated donor, was CMV-positive, and had acute and chronic GVHD. Some of these T cells may belong to the graft donor. This chain joins TRBV7-9 and TRBJ2-5; 9 bases are a match to TRBD1. With the DNA end fitting TRBJ2-7 better, the J assignment may be wrong. The specimen comprised PBMCs, sampled after allogeneic stem cell transplant with calcineurin inhibitor and methotrexate. The CDR3 reads CASSISLGQGAYEQYF. The CDR3 bases are TGTGCCAGCAGCATCTCCCTGGGACAGGGAGCCTACGAGCAGTACTTC.